A single sample gave rise to the 2 T cell receptor beta chains below, sequenced in a study of blood T cell repertoires in COVID-19. Method: immunoSEQ multiplex PCR; TCRdb's copy keeps in-frame clones and lacks some. The sample has some 530,000 clones, about 85% seen once. Material for sequencing was PBMCs or T cells enriched from blood (not recorded which). The receptors were gathered from a woman aged 60-75 years who had recovered from COVID-19.

This clone was seen a single time. The chain is built from TRBV19 and TRBJ1-2; D remains ambiguous. The ends were cut back, 3 bases at V and 4 bases at J, with 9 bases in the middle. The germline CDR1 and CDR2 sequences are LNHDA and SQIVND (reference sequence). CDR3 length: 13 amino acids. The CDR3 sequence: CASSILGAYGYTF. Written as DNA, the CDR3 is TGTGCCAGTAGTATTTTGGGCGCCTATGGCTACACCTTC.

This chain connects TRBV5-4 to TRBJ2-3, with TRBD2 matching 12 bases. Germline lookup yields CDR1 SGHNT and CDR2 YYREEE (reference sequence). Losses at the gene ends were 1 base for V and 0 bases for J; bases not matched to a gene: 3. This CDR3 spans 17 amino acids. CDR3 amino acids: CASSLTSGGRSTDTQYF. CDR3 coding DNA: TGTGCCAGCAGCTTGACTAGCGGGGGGAGAAGCACAGATACGCAGTATTTT. The variable domain in full, with the rest retrieved from reference TRBV5-4 and TRBJ2-3, is ETGVTQSPTHLIKTRGQQVTLRCSSQSGHNTVSWYQQALGQGPQFIFQYYREEENGRGNFPPRFSGLQFPNYSSELNVNALELDDSALYLCASSLTSGGRSTDTQYFGPGTRLTVL.